One and the same sample provided the 14 T cell receptor beta chains below, sequenced in a study of blood T cells in healthy people across ages. Alongside a J-beta primer mix, a sample-barcoded 5' primer served in a second PCR lasting about 7 to 11 cycles. TCRdb ran MiXCR on the 5' RACE reads and lists one entry per CDR3 protein. The table has around 1,800,000 distinct CDR3 sequences, about 39% seen once. The source material was blood. The receptors were sampled from a human donor in good health.

This chain links TRBV12-3 or TRBV12-4 with TRBJ1-6; 8 bases map to TRBD1. The CDR3 is 15 residues long. Trimming cost V 4 bases and J 7 bases; bases outside gene matches: 6. The CDR3: CASSSRDRKNSPLHF. The CDR3 DNA is TGTGCCAGCAGTTCTAGGGACAGGAAAAATTCACCCCTCCACTTT.

This clonotype was picked up many times. As DNA, the CDR3 is TGCAGCGTTGAAGATCAGGGGTTTGGCTACGAGCAGTACTTC. The encoded protein is CSVEDQGFGYEQYF. The rearrangement links TRBV29-1 to TRBJ2-7; tentative D call: TRBD1 (6 bases). This CDR3 has 14 residues. V was trimmed by 0 bases and J by 3 bases, leaving 12 bases between them. The germline gives CDR1 SQVTM, CDR2 ANQGSEA.

The chain carries TRBV20-1 and TRBJ2-5, with 9 positions matching TRBD2. CDR1 and CDR2 from the germline V gene are DFQATT and SNEGSKA (reference sequence). V dropped 7 bases and J dropped 2; count of bases not matched to a gene: 8. The CDR3 has 14 residues. DNA for the CDR3: TGCAGTGTTAAGACTAGCGGTGATCAAGAGACCCAGTACTTC. Residues: CSVKTSGDQETQYF.

A note on this clonotype: An end of the junction differs from the germline gene, which may be a read error. The V gene is TRBV20-1, the J gene TRBJ2-1; TRBD2 matches 10 bases. Germline CDR1 DFQATT, CDR2 SNEGSKA (reference sequence). The CDR3 contains 18 residues. Here the CDR3 reads CSARWFSGGRSILNEQSF. CDR3 nucleotide sequence: TGCAGTGCTAGATGGTTTAGCGGGGGGAGATCAATCCTTAATGAGCAGTCCTTC.

The rearrangement uses TRBV7-3 and TRBJ1-2; D may be TRBD1 (6 bases). Deletions cut 0 bases from V and 4 bases from J, with 12 bases between. This CDR3 is built from 15 residues. The germline CDR1 and CDR2 sequences are SGHTA and FQGTGA. CDR3 sequence reads: CASSLTAGDPYGYTF. CDR3 DNA: TGTGCCAGCAGCTTAACAGCAGGGGACCCCTATGGCTACACCTTC.

The rearrangement uses TRBV20-1 and TRBJ2-3, with 7 bases identical to TRBD2. V gave up 2 bases and J gave up 2 bases; unmatched junction bases: 7. CDR3 length equals 15 residues. Germline assignment: CDR1 DFQATT and CDR2 SNEGSKA (reference sequence). In DNA form, the CDR3 reads TGCAGTGCTAGAAGGCGGGACTACAACACAGATACGCAGTATTTT. Translated: CSARRRDYNTDTQYF.

This clonotype was recorded at least ten times. CDR3 DNA: TGTGCCAGCAGCTTAGATTCCCACAATGAGCAGTTCTTC. Its translation: CASSLDSHNEQFF. The V call is TRBV7-7, the J call TRBJ2-1; D gene ambiguous. Trimming pared 1 base from V and 5 bases from J, leaving 6 bases between. CDR1 is SSHAT, CDR2 FNYEAQ, per germline (reference sequence). CDR3 length: 13 amino acids. The variable domain in full, with the rest retrieved from reference TRBV7-7 and TRBJ2-1, is GAGVSQSPRYKVTKRGQDVTLRCDPISSHATLYWYQQALGQGPEFLTYFNYEAQPDKSGLPSDRFSAERPEGSISTLTIQRTEQRDSAMYRCASSLDSHNEQFFGPGTRLTVL.

This chain uses TRBV6-6 with TRBJ1-5; no definite D call. CDR3 size: 15 residues. The germline CDR1 and CDR2 sequences are MNHNY and SVGAGI (reference sequence). V lost 0 bases to trimming and J lost 15 bases, with 21 bases between them. Here the CDR3 reads CASSYSPGIANLGHF. In nucleotides, the CDR3 is TGTGCCAGCAGTTACTCGCCGGGCATAGCCAATCTTGGGCATTTT.

This clonotype came up a few times. The chain recombines TRBV10-3 with TRBJ1-2; D not certain. V lost 0 bases and J 5 bases, leaving 7 bases between the germline ends. From germline, CDR1 is ENHRY and CDR2 SYGVKD. The CDR3 is 13 residues long. In DNA, the CDR3 is TGTGCCATCAGTGAGTCGCGGGGATATGGCTACACCTTC. It encodes CAISESRGYGYTF.

The chain is built from TRBV20-1 and TRBJ2-1; 11 bases match TRBD2. Germline-derived CDR1 and CDR2 are DFQATT and SNEGSKA (reference sequence). CDR3 length: 14 amino acids. V gave up 5 bases and J gave up 7 bases; unmatched junction bases: 7. The DNA of the CDR3 is TGCAGTGCTTTTACTAGCGGGGGTGGGAATGAGCAGTTCTTC. Translation: CSAFTSGGGNEQFF.

This chain links TRBV20-1 with TRBJ1-2; D unresolved. Trimming left V 2 bases short and J 2 bases short, with 9 bases between. The germline CDR1 and CDR2 sequences are DFQATT and SNEGSKA (reference sequence). CDR3 size: 13 residues. CDR3 in amino acids: CSARFGQNYGYTF. The DNA for the CDR3 is TGCAGTGCTAGATTCGGGCAGAACTATGGCTACACCTTC.

The chain is built from TRBV6-1 and TRBJ1-1, with D maybe TRBD1 (6 bases). The length of the CDR3 is 15 residues. Trimming cost V 11 bases and J 0 bases, with 19 bases left between them. From germline, CDR1 is MNHNS and CDR2 SASEGT. CDR3 sequence reads: CAAKRTAIMNTEAFF. DNA for the CDR3: TGTGCCGCAAAGAGGACAGCCATCATGAACACTGAAGCTTTCTTT.

This clonotype was counted a few times. This rearrangement joins TRBV29-1 to TRBJ2-5; TRBD1 might be the D (6 bases). CDR1 and CDR2 (germline): SQVTM, ANQGSEA. V was shortened by 4 bases and J by 3 bases, with 18 bases between the two germline ends. The CDR3 spans 15 residues. In DNA, the CDR3 is TGCAGCGTTGGTGTTGGGGGCTCAAGGGAAGAGACCCAGTACTTC. It is translated as CSVGVGGSREETQYF.

This chain connects TRBV20-1 to TRBJ2-5; 8 nucleotides agree with TRBD1. CDR3 length equals 13 residues. V lost 5 bases to trimming and J lost 1 base; unmatched junction nucleotides: 3. Germline lookup yields CDR1 DFQATT and CDR2 SNEGSKA (reference sequence). The CDR3 DNA follows: TGCAGTGCTGACAGGGGTAGCCAAGAGACCCAGTACTTC. As protein: CSADRGSQETQYF.